The sample holds one count of the clone carrying this T cell receptor (beta chain). The repertoire was sequenced with immunoSEQ multiplex PCR; TCRdb's copy has only in-frame clones and lacks some. There are 250,000 to 350,000 clones in the sample; roughly 90% occur only once, and 11% lies in the top ten. This sample stems from a study of blood T cell repertoires in COVID-19. The V segment lost 5 bases and the J segment 7 bases; nucleotides outside the gene matches: 9. The CDR3 spans 16 residues. CDR1 and CDR2 from the germline V gene are MNHEY and SVGEGT. The TCR originated in a woman in her twenties or thirties with COVID-19, enrolled during active disease. Material: peripheral blood. The V call is TRBV6-2 or TRBV6-3, the J call TRBJ2-2; TRBD1 agrees at 11 bases. The CDR3 loop is CASSLDRGRIIGELFF. CDR3 coding DNA: TGTGCCAGCAGTCTGGACAGGGGGCGCATAATCGGGGAGCTGTTTTTT.